A selection of T cell receptor beta chains follows, all from one sample in a study of T-cell reconstitution after alpha-beta-depleted transplantation in children. TCRdb analysed the PCR reads with MiXCR anew, one entry per CDR3 protein. Among 900,000 or so distinct CDR3 sequences listed, 16% were seen once. The sample in question was PBMCs, mostly from graft donor cells, obtained 360 days after TCRalphabeta/CD19-depleted stem cell transplant. All receptors come from a male patient younger than 18 who had a stem cell transplant for acute lymphoblastic leukemia, so the T cells may come from the graft donor. Both conserved end residues are part of each CDR3. The D gene is left open where the match is weak. Expanded clones are given a class, and other clones once, few, many or no size at all.

CDR3 | DNA | J | size | D | V
CASSSGQGGAETQYF | TGCGCCAGCAGCTCGGGACAGGGGGGAGCAGAGACCCAGTACTTC | TRBJ2-5 | many | TRBD1 | TRBV5-1
CATSDLQSGLETQYF | TGTGCCACCAGTGATTTGCAATCGGGGTTAGAGACCCAGTACTTC | TRBJ2-5 | many | . | TRBV24-1
CASSLEVRTRGGEKLFF | TGCGCCAGCAGCCTGGAGGTGCGGACCAGGGGCGGTGAAAAACTGTTTTTT | TRBJ1-4 | . | . | TRBV5-1
CASSRASAFLVGEQFF | TGTGCCAGCAGCCGGGCCTCCGCTTTTCTAGTTGGGGAGCAGTTCTTC | TRBJ2-1 | . | . | TRBV5-5
CSVEAPLGYEQYF | TGCAGCGTTGAAGCACCCCTTGGGTACGAGCAGTACTTC | TRBJ2-7 | many | . | TRBV29-1
CSVGLGLQETQYF | TGCAGCGTCGGCTTGGGGCTCCAAGAGACCCAGTACTTC | TRBJ2-5 | . | . | TRBV29-1
CASSLLAGYFAEQYF | TGTGCCAGCAGCTTGCTAGCGGGATACTTTGCCGAGCAGTACTTC | TRBJ2-7 | . | TRBD2 | TRBV7-9
CSAWAGTSGTDTQYF | TGCAGCGCCTGGGCCGGGACTAGCGGCACAGATACGCAGTATTTT | TRBJ2-3 | few | TRBD2 | TRBV29-1
CASSLGTGSQETQYF | TGTGCCAGCAGCCTCGGGACAGGGTCCCAAGAGACCCAGTACTTC | TRBJ2-5 | . | TRBD1 | TRBV11-2
CASSAPGSKGNTEAFF | TGCGCCAGCAGTGCTCCGGGATCGAAGGGGAACACTGAAGCTTTCTTT | TRBJ1-1 | . | . | TRBV10-2
CASGFQGPANTEAFF | TGTGCCAGCGGGTTCCAGGGGCCCGCTAACACTGAAGCTTTCTTT | TRBJ1-1 | . | . | TRBV3-1
CASSTTIGGESYGYTF | TGTGCCAGCAGCACAACTATAGGGGGCGAGTCCTATGGCTACACCTTC | TRBJ1-2 | . | TRBD1 | TRBV7-8
CAISEPGLAVYEQYF | TGTGCCATCAGTGAACCGGGACTAGCGGTCTACGAGCAGTACTTC | TRBJ2-7 | . | TRBD2 | TRBV10-3
CASREDRSSYNEQFF | TGTGCCAGCAGGGAGGACAGGAGCTCCTACAATGAGCAGTTCTTC | TRBJ2-1 | few | TRBD1 | TRBV7-2
CSARSTGRVSSEQYF | TGCAGTGCTAGATCAACAGGCAGGGTTAGTTCCGAGCAGTACTTC | TRBJ2-7 | . | . | TRBV20-1
CASSLASSANEQFF | TGTGCCAGCAGCTTAGCGTCAAGCGCCAATGAGCAGTTCTTC | TRBJ2-1 | . | . | TRBV7-9
CASSLGVIRGNTEAFF | TGCGCCAGCAGCTTAGGCGTAATCAGGGGGAACACTGAAGCTTTCTTT | TRBJ1-1 | few | . | TRBV5-1
CASTPLTGMEDEQFF | TGTGCCAGCACCCCGTTAACAGGGATGGAGGATGAGCAGTTCTTC | TRBJ2-1 | . | . | TRBV7-9
CASSLVQSSRALKETQYF | TGTGCCAGCAGCTTAGTTCAGTCCAGCAGGGCCCTCAAAGAGACCCAGTACTTC | TRBJ2-5 | . | . | TRBV7-6
CASSLGREEAFF | TGCGCCAGCAGCTTGGGCCGGGAAGAAGCTTTCTTT | TRBJ1-1 | . | . | TRBV5-1
CASSLTSLLEQYF | TGCGCCAGCAGCTTAACTAGTCTCCTCGAGCAGTACTTC | TRBJ2-7 | many | . | TRBV5-1
CASSPGGGLTGELFF | TGTGCCAGCAGCCCCGGAGGGGGGCTCACCGGGGAGCTGTTTTTT | TRBJ2-2 | many | . | TRBV3-1
CASSTGGSGNQPQHF | TGTGCCAGCAGTACCGGCGGATCGGGCAATCAGCCCCAGCATTTT | TRBJ1-5 | few | . | TRBV6-5
CASSAGTGLISGNTIYF | TGTGCCAGCAGTGCCGGGACAGGGCTTATCTCTGGAAACACCATATATTTT | TRBJ1-3 | few | TRBD1 | TRBV28
CASRTGTSGSSYNEQFF | TGTGCCAGTAGAACAGGGACTAGCGGAAGCTCCTACAATGAGCAGTTCTTC | TRBJ2-1 | . | TRBD2 | TRBV19
CASSNWTGDQETQYF | TGTGCCAGCAGTAATTGGACAGGGGACCAAGAGACCCAGTACTTC | TRBJ2-5 | many | TRBD1 | TRBV27
CAISTPGTGRETQYF | TGTGCCATCAGCACCCCCGGGACAGGTCGGGAGACCCAGTACTTC | TRBJ2-5 | few | TRBD1 | TRBV10-3
CASSWDLTSTDTQYF | TGTGCCAGCAGTTGGGACTTAACTAGCACAGATACGCAGTATTTT | TRBJ2-3 | many | . | TRBV6-5
CASSRQQGSWPEAFF | TGTGCCAGCAGTCGTCAACAGGGTTCCTGGCCTGAAGCTTTCTTT | TRBJ1-1 | few | . | TRBV5-5
CSVLGQPNQPQHF | TGCAGCGTCCTTGGACAGCCCAATCAGCCCCAGCATTTT | TRBJ1-5 | few | . | TRBV29-1
CAISEGGPQYF | TGTGCCATCAGTGAAGGAGGCCCTCAGTACTTC | TRBJ2-5 | many | . | TRBV10-3
CASSPQMASGLYEQYF | TGCGCCAGCAGCCCCCAAATGGCTAGCGGATTATACGAGCAGTACTTC | TRBJ2-7 | . | TRBD2 | TRBV4-1
CASSLAYLNTEAFF | TGTGCCAGCAGCTTGGCATACCTGAACACTGAAGCTTTCTTT | TRBJ1-1 | many | . | TRBV5-6
CASSLGTAGGEETQYF | TGCGCCAGCAGCTTGGGGACTGCAGGGGGCGAGGAGACCCAGTACTTC | TRBJ2-5 | . | TRBD1 | TRBV5-1
CASSESGRGLTEQYF | TGTGCCAGCAGTGAATCCGGCAGGGGGCTAACCGAGCAGTACTTC | TRBJ2-7 | . | TRBD1 | TRBV25-1
CASSPRAAPLSYEQYF | TGTGCCAGCAGCCCTAGGGCCGCCCCCCTAAGCTACGAGCAGTACTTC | TRBJ2-7 | . | . | TRBV7-9
CASSPGSGELFF | TGTGCCAGCAGCCCCGGGAGCGGGGAGCTGTTTTTT | TRBJ2-2 | many | . | TRBV7-7
CASSRFFPAFGSANTGELFF | TGTGCCAGTTCCAGGTTTTTCCCGGCCTTTGGATCCGCGAACACCGGGGAGCTGTTTTTT | TRBJ2-2 | few | . | TRBV19
CASSLAKSGEQFF | TGTGCCAGCAGCTTAGCCAAAAGCGGTGAGCAGTTCTTC | TRBJ2-1 | . | . | TRBV7-8
CASSLVLAGLTDTQYF | TGTGCCAGCAGCTTGGTCCTAGCGGGGCTCACAGATACGCAGTATTTT | TRBJ2-3 | few | TRBD2 | TRBV5-6
CASSFLGQGAYEQYF | TGCGCCAGCAGCTTCTTAGGACAGGGGGCTTACGAGCAGTACTTC | TRBJ2-7 | many | TRBD1 | TRBV5-1
CASSLASHNEQFF | TGTGCCAGCAGCTTAGCCAGTCACAATGAGCAGTTCTTC | TRBJ2-1 | many | . | TRBV7-9
CASSLEGAVYEQYF | TGCGCCAGCAGCTTGGAAGGGGCGGTATACGAGCAGTACTTC | TRBJ2-7 | few | . | TRBV5-1